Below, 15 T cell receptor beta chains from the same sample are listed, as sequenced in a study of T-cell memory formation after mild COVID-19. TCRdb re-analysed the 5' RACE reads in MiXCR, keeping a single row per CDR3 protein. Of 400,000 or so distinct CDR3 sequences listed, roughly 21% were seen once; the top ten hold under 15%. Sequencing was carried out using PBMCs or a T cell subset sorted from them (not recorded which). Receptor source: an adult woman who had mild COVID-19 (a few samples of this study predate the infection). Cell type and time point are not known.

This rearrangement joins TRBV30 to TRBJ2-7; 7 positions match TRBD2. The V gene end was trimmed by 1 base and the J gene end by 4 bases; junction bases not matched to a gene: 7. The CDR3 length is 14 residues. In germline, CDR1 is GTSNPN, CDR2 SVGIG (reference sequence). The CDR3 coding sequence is TGTGCCTGGAGTGGTCTAGCGGATATTTACGAGCAGTACTTC. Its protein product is CAWSGLADIYEQYF.

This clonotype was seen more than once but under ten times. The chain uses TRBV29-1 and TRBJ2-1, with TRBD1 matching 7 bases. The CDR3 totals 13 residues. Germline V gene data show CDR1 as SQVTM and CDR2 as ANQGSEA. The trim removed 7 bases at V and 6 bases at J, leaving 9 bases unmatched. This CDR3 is CSGIGTAGNEQFF. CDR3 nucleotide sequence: TGCAGCGGTATCGGGACAGCCGGCAATGAGCAGTTCTTC.

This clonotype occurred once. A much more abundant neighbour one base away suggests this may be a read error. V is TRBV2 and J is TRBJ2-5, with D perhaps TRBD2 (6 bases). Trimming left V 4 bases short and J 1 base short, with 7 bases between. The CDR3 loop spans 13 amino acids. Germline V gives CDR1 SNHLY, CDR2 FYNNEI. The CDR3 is CASSGDFQETQYF. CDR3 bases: TGTGCCAGCAGTGGGGACTTCCAAGAGACCCAGTACTTC.

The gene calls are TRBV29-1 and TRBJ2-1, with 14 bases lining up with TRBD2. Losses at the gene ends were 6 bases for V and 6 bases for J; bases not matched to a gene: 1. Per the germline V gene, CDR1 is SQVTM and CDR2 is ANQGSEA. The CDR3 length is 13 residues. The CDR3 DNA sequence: TGCAGCGTGGGACTAGCGGGGGTCAATGAGCAGTTCTTC. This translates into CSVGLAGVNEQFF.

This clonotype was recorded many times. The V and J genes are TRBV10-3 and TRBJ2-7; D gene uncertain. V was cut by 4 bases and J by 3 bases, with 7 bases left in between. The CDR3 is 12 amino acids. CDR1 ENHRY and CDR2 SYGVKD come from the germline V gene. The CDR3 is CAISGVGYEQYF. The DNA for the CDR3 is TGTGCCATCAGTGGAGTCGGCTACGAGCAGTACTTC.

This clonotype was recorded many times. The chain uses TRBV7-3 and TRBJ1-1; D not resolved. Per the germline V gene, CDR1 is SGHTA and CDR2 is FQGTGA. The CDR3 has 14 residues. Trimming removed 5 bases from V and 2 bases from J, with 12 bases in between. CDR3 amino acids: CASSAQRENTEAFF. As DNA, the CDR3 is TGTGCCAGCAGCGCCCAGCGGGAAAACACTGAAGCTTTCTTT.

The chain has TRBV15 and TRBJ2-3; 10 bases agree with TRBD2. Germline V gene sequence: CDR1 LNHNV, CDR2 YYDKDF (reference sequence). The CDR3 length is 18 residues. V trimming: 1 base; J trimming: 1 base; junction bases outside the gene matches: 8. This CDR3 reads CATSRGILAGVGTDTQYF. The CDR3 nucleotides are TGTGCCACCAGCAGAGGGATCCTAGCGGGAGTCGGCACAGATACGCAGTATTTT.

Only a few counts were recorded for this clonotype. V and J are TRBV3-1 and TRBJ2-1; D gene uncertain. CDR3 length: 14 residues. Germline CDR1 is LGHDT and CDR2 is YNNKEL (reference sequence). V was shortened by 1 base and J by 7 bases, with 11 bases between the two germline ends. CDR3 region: CASSQGPRSNEQFF. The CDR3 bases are TGTGCCAGCAGCCAAGGCCCCCGCAGTAATGAGCAGTTCTTC.

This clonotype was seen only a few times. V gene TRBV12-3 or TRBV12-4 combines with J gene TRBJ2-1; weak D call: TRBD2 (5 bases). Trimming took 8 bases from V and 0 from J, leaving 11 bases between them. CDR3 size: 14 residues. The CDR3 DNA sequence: TGTGCCAGCGTGGAGGAAAGCTCCTACAATGAGCAGTTCTTC. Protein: CASVEESSYNEQFF.

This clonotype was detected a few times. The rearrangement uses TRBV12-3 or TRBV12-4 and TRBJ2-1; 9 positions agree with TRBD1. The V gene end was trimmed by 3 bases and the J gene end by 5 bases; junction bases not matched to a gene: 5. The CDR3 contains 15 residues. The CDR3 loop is CASSLRTGVHNEQFF. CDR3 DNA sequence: TGTGCCAGCAGTTTGCGGACAGGGGTGCACAATGAGCAGTTCTTC.

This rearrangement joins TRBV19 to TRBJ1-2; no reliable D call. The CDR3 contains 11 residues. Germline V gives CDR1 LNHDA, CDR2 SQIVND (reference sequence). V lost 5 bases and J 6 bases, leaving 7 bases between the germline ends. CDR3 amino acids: CASSLANGYTF. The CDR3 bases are TGTGCCAGTAGTCTGGCGAATGGCTACACCTTC.

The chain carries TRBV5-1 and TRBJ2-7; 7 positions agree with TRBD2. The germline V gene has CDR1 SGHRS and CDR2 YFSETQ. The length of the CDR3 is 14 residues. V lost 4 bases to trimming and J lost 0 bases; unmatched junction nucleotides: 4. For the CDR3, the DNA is TGCGCCAGCAGCGGCGGGAGCTACTCCTACGAGCAGTACTTC. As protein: CASSGGSYSYEQYF.

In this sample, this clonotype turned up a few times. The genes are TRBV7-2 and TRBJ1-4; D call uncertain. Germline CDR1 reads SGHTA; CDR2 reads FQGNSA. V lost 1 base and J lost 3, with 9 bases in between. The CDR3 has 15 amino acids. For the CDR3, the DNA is TGTGCCAGCAGCTTAGAAAACATCCCTAATGAAAAACTGTTTTTT. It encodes CASSLENIPNEKLFF.

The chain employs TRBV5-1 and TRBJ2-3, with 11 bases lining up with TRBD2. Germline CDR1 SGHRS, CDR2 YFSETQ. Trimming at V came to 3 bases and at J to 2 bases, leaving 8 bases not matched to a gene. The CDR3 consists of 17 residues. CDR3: CASSSGPGLADTDTQYF. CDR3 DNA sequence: TGCGCCAGCAGCTCGGGCCCGGGACTAGCGGACACAGATACGCAGTATTTT.

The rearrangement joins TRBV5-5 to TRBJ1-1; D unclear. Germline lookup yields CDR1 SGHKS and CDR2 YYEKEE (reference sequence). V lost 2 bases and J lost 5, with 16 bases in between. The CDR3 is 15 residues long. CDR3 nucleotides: TGTGCCAGCAGCTTTGTGGTGACGGGCGGGACTGAAGCTTTCTTT. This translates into CASSFVVTGGTEAFF.